This entry concerns a single T cell receptor beta chain. Which antigen it targets is not known. No per-base quality is available; no much larger clone lies one base away. Whole blood was collected in K2EDTA tubes by collaborating institutions according to the institutions' own protocols. For TCRbeta analysis, collaborator samples were shipped as frozen whole blood, as isolated PBMCs, or as DNA extracted from either sample type. TCRbeta CDR3 regions were amplified from genomic DNA using the immunoSEQ Assay, a bias-controlled multiplex PCR. The paper's processing steps were these. Within the assay, amplification of reference gene primers was used to estimate how many nucleated cells each sample contained. Sequence reads were collapsed and filtered to measure the absolute abundance of every unique TCRbeta CDR3 rearrangement. For each sample, productive Simpson clonality was calculated as the square root of Simpson's diversity index across productive rearrangements. The table was pulled from immuneACCESS by TCRdb, which kept in-frame rearrangements only. Such tables lose some clones; where checked, under half of the loss comes from unresolved V genes, and the rest has no known cause. V and J calls and clone size are as listed in that table; D and trimming were resolved from the DNA. The sample records tens of thousands of clones, roughly 76% of which are singletons. The biggest ten clones account for about 17% of the sample.

From a lookup of the germline V gene, CDR1 and CDR2 are MNHEY and SVGEGT. The germline ends are 19 bases apart after V is trimmed by 6 bases and J by 1 base. The CDR3 holds 16 amino acids from the cysteine to the phenylalanine. This entry keeps only the CDR3 DNA: 48 bases, framed from base 1. The sample belongs to a study of blood T cell repertoires in COVID-19 (dated by TCRdb to about 2020). Regarding the research as a whole: Collaborator samples came from the United States, Italy and Spain and covered acute and convalescent phases of COVID-19. The prospective study material was composed of cDNA or gDNA derived from T cells, B-cell-depleted T cells, or PBMCs. Deeply sampled blood TCRbeta repertoires from subjects exposed to, actively infected with, or recovered from COVID-19 were included in the dataset. The repertoires were made available in a free public database intended to serve as a resource for research on the immune response to SARS-CoV-2. Samples came from the ongoing ImmuneRACE study (first 160 participants) plus 1,254 subjects from 6 global collaborators. A de-identified subject ID, COVID-19 status, age in years and sex were almost always included in the sample metadata. HLA class I and class II types, where available, came from metadata supplied by the sample provider rather than from assay-based typing.

Beyond this particular receptor, the publication reports: The quantity of clinical and demographic metadata differed by source and by participant and was supplied without curation.

The sequence joins TRBV6-2 or TRBV6-3 to TRBJ2-7, with a weak D call of TRBD1 (5 bases match). The sequenced material came from peripheral blood. The clonotype originates from a woman of 80 years or more with active or convalescent COVID-19. The nucleotides are TGTGCCAGCAGCCCTTCGGCAGGGATCTTTTCCTACGAGCAGTACTTC. Its protein reads: CASSPSAGIFSYEQYF.